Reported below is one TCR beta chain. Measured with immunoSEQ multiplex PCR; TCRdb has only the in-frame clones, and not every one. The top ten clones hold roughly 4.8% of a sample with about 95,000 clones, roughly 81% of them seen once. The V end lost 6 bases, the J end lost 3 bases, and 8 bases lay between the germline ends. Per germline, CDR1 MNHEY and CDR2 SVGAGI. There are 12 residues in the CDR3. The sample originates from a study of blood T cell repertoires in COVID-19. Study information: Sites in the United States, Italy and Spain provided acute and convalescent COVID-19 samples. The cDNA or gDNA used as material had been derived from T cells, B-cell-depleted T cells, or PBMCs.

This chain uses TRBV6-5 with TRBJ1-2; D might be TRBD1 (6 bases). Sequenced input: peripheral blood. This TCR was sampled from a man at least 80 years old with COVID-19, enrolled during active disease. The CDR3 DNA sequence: TGTGCCAGCAGCCAGGGGTACTATGGCTACACCTTC. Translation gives CASSQGYYGYTF.